The entry that follows covers one TCR beta chain sequence. No antigen is known for it. A J-beta primer mix and a sample-barcoded 5' primer were used in a second PCR of about 7 to 12 cycles. TCRdb reprocessed the 5' RACE reads with MiXCR, giving one entry per CDR3 protein. The data contain around 280,000 distinct CDR3 sequences, roughly 27% of them seen just once; the ten biggest clones take up around 29%. This sample was taken from a study of blood T cells in healthy people across ages. For the study at large: Capturing about one barcoded beta molecule per two T cells was achieved by template switching.

From germline, CDR1 is LGHDT and CDR2 YNNKEL (reference sequence). With 1 base removed from V and 1 base from J, the gap between germline ends came to 11 bases. CDR3 length equals 15 residues. General observations from the study: Per million T cells, TCR beta diversity dropped about linearly as age rose. Naive T cell percentage showed a strong correlation with TCR beta diversity. The donors' CMV status was not determined, possibly confounding changes in expanded clonotypes.

This receptor was taken from a woman in her seventies in good health. The sequenced sample consisted of blood. V gene TRBV3-1 combines with J gene TRBJ2-7; possibly TRBD1 or TRBD2 for D (5 bases each). In DNA, the CDR3 is TGTGCCAGCAGCCAAGTTTGGGGGAGTTCCTACGAGCAGTACTTC. Amino acids: CASSQVWGSSYEQYF.